The entry below gives a single T cell receptor beta chain sequence along with its context. PCR amplification relied on 60 Vbeta primers (plus 13 Jbeta primers). The assay was immunoSEQ multiplex PCR, and TCRdb's table has in-frame clones only and misses some. The sample yields 200,000 to 250,000 clones, over 65% seen once. This sample stems from a study of cytomegalovirus exposure and HLA in healthy donors. Donors likely had unrecorded immune exposures despite being nominally healthy when sampled. The origin of this receptor is a human donor in good health. Sample: PBMCs.

This CDR3 reads CASSLKGQAHNQPQHF. In DNA form, the CDR3 reads TGTGCCAGCAGTTTAAAGGGACAGGCGCACAATCAGCCCCAGCATTTT. The chain carries TRBV27 and TRBJ1-5; 8 nucleotides line up with TRBD1. J was trimmed by 3 bases and V by 2 bases; bases with no gene match: 6. From germline, CDR1 is MNHEY and CDR2 SMNVEV (reference sequence). The CDR3 runs to 16 residues.